The text below deals with one T cell receptor (beta chain). At one end the junction does not follow the germline gene, possibly because of a read error. Starting material of about 480 ng total RNA yielded TCR beta cDNA via a constant-region primer. Libraries for TCR beta were built through three nested multiplex PCR rounds, which together made up a slightly modified ARM-PCR procedure. The two initial PCR rounds, 9 to 11 cycles each, used TRBV1-TRBV30 forward and C-beta reverse primers. TCRdb ran MiXCR on the multiplex PCR reads and lists one entry per CDR3 protein. Of approximately 340,000 distinct CDR3 sequences detected, less than 65% appear once; the ten largest clones hold under 8%. These data belong to a study of tumor-infiltrating lymphocytes in primary liver carcinoma. Whole-study context: Surgeons treated the primary liver carcinoma of the patients by surgical resection. The patients included men and women who were aged 30 to 69 years. Tumor stage was T1-T3 N0M0, and tumor size was about 4.2 to 11 cm across. Samples returned roughly 3.65 to 8 million productive TCRbeta reads each. Read depth did not differ significantly between tissue types.

Both blood RNA, taken from unsorted whole blood, and germline DNA were extracted. This CDR3 spans 15 amino acids. The germline V gene has CDR1 SGHAT and CDR2 FQNNGV. The sequenced sample consisted of peripheral blood. The source is a man in his forties or fifties with primary liver carcinoma and hepatitis B virus infection. This chain links TRBV11-2 with TRBJ2-1; 8 bases are a match to TRBD2. CDR3 sequence (DNA): TGTGCCAGCAGTAAAGCGGGAGCGACTTATAATGAGAAGTTCTTC. It yields the protein CASSKAGATYNEKFF.